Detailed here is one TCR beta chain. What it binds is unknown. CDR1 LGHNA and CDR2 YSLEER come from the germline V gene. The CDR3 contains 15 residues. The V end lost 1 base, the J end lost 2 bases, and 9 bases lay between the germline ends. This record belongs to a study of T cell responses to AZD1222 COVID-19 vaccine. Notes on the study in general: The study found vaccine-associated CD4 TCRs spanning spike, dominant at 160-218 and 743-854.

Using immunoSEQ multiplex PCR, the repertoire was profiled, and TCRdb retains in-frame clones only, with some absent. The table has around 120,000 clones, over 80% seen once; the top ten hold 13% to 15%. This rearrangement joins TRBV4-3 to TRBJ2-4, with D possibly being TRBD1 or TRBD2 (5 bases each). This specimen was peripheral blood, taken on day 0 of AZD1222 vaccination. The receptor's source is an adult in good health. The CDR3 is CASSQGGLSKNIQYF. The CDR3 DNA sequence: TGCGCCAGCAGCCAAGGGGGGTTGTCCAAAAACATTCAGTACTTC.